These 19 T cell receptor beta chains were all obtained from the same sample, sequenced in a study of OX40 agonist ivuxolimab in advanced cancers. Assay used: immunoSEQ multiplex PCR; TCRdb lists only in-frame clones, some missing. The data contain 150,000 to 170,000 clones, approximately 94% of them singletons. The sequenced sample was CD4+ or CD8+ T cells sorted from blood, obtained in a trial of the OX40 agonist ivuxolimab. The receptors shown here come from an adult with an advanced solid tumor such as melanoma, head and neck, liver or kidney cancer.

The chain couples TRBV10-2 to TRBJ2-2; D may be TRBD2 (5 bases). The CDR3 extends over 15 amino acids. Trimming left V 6 bases short and J 7 bases short, with 18 bases between. CDR1 is WSHSY, CDR2 SAAADI, per germline. Here the CDR3 DNA reads TGCGCCAGCAGCTTTACTTTGGACGGAGGCGGGGAGCTGTTTTTT. Protein sequence: CASSFTLDGGGELFF.

The V gene is TRBV19, the J gene TRBJ2-5; D may be TRBD2 (5 bases). Between the trimmed V and J ends, which lost 6 bases and 0 bases, there was a span of 8 bases. Germline CDR1 LNHDA, CDR2 SQIVND (reference sequence). The CDR3 length is 13 residues. CDR3 DNA sequence: TGTGCCAGTAGCGGACTGCACCAAGAGACCCAGTACTTC. Protein sequence: CASSGLHQETQYF.

The V and J genes are TRBV27 and TRBJ2-7; 12 nucleotides align to TRBD1. Germline V gives CDR1 MNHEY, CDR2 SMNVEV (reference sequence). The length of the CDR3 is 19 residues. Germline trimming cut 1 base from V and 7 bases from J; bases unmatched to any gene: 17. The CDR3 protein is CASSLYPGGWGQGAQEQYF. CDR3 nucleotide sequence: TGTGCCAGCAGTTTATATCCGGGGGGATGGGGACAGGGGGCGCAGGAGCAGTACTTC.

V and J are TRBV9 and TRBJ2-7; 11 bases align to TRBD1. With V trimmed by 0 bases and J by 4 bases, 3 bases remained unmatched. CDR1 is SGDLS, CDR2 YYNGEE, per germline. The length of the CDR3 is 15 residues. The CDR3 protein is CASSVEGQGVYEQYF. DNA for the CDR3: TGTGCCAGCAGCGTAGAGGGACAGGGGGTTTACGAGCAGTACTTC.

The rearrangement joins TRBV4-3 to TRBJ1-6, with a possible D match to TRBD1 (6 bases). The ends were cut back, 1 base at V and 7 bases at J, with 14 bases in the middle. Germline V gene sequence: CDR1 LGHNA, CDR2 YSLEER. The CDR3 is 16 amino acids. CDR3 sequence (DNA): TGCGCCAGCAGCCAAGGGGGAGGGGGGGCGAATTCACCCCTCCACTTT. Residues: CASSQGGGGANSPLHF.

The chain recombines TRBV6-5 with TRBJ2-7, with D possibly being TRBD1 (5 bases). Germline CDR1 MNHEY, CDR2 SVGAGI. This CDR3 contains 13 residues. The V gene lost 0 bases and the J gene lost 9 bases, with 12 bases spanning the gap. The CDR3 loop is CASSYSGASRQYF. CDR3 bases: TGTGCCAGCAGTTACTCAGGGGCATCACGGCAGTACTTC.

The gene calls are TRBV5-5 and TRBJ2-7, with a tentative D call TRBD2 (6 bases). Germline-derived CDR1 and CDR2 are SGHKS and YYEKEE (reference sequence). The CDR3 consists of 13 residues. CDR3 amino acids: CASSLERGLGAIV. The CDR3 nucleotides read TGTGCCAGCAGCTTGGAGAGGGGACTTGGGGCGATAGTC.

This clone has only one observation. J is TRBJ1-1 and V is TRBV18, with TRBD1 as a possible D gene (5 bases). Trimming left V 1 base short and J 5 bases short, with 17 bases between. Looked up from germline, CDR1 is KGHSH and CDR2 is LQKENI. The CDR3 loop spans 16 amino acids. The CDR3 sequence: CASSPREARGGTEAFF. CDR3 bases: TGTGCCAGCTCACCACGTGAAGCGCGCGGGGGTACTGAAGCTTTCTTT.

V usage is TRBV25-1 and J usage is TRBJ1-5, with TRBD1 identical over 7 bases. The CDR3 spans 16 residues. J lost 0 bases, V lost 5 bases, and 7 bases had no gene match. Germline lookup yields CDR1 MGHDK and CDR2 SYGVNS. DNA of the CDR3: TGTGCCAGCAGTTCCGGGGACAGTCATAGCAATCAGCCCCAGCATTTT. This sequence encodes CASSSGDSHSNQPQHF.

The gene calls are TRBV19 and TRBJ1-3; TRBD1 matches 7 bases. Germline lookup yields CDR1 LNHDA and CDR2 SQIVND (reference sequence). The length of the CDR3 is 14 residues. The trim removed 7 bases at V and 2 bases at J, leaving 5 bases unmatched. Here the CDR3 DNA reads TGTGCCAGTAAGACAGGGCCGGCTGGAAACACCATATATTTT. Translating gives CASKTGPAGNTIYF. Full variable domain (rest looked up from reference TRBV19 and TRBJ1-3): DGGITQSPKYLFRKEGQNVTLSCEQNLNHDAMYWYRQDPGQGLRLIYYSQIVNDFQKGDIAEGYSVSREKKESFPLTVTSAQKNPTAFYLCASKTGPAGNTIYFGEGSWLTVV.

The chain uses TRBV9 and TRBJ2-7, with a possible D match to TRBD1 (5 bases). The V gene's germline CDR1 is SGDLS and CDR2 YYNGEE. V lost 0 bases and J 2 bases, leaving 9 bases between the germline ends. CDR3 size: 14 residues. As DNA, the CDR3 is TGTGCCAGCAGCGTAGGCGACAGACCCTACGAGCAGTACTTC. Translating gives CASSVGDRPYEQYF.

The chain has TRBV28 and TRBJ2-3; D may be TRBD2 (7 bases). The germline gives CDR1 MDHEN, CDR2 SYDVKM. Trimming pared 6 bases from V and 1 base from J, leaving 17 bases between. The CDR3 is 16 residues long. CDR3 DNA: TGTGCCAGCAGAGGGGGAGGGCCTAGGGGCACAGATACGCAGTATTTT. It encodes CASRGGGPRGTDTQYF.

This clone has only a few counts. The rearrangement joins TRBV7-2 to TRBJ1-2; weak D call: TRBD1 (5 bases). V shed 4 bases and J shed 7 bases, with 10 bases lying between them. The germline V gene has CDR1 SGHTA and CDR2 FQGNSA. The CDR3 has 12 residues. The CDR3 is CASSSRGLGYTF. Written as DNA, the CDR3 is TGTGCCAGCAGCTCGAGGGGCCTTGGCTACACCTTC.

This clone was recorded only once. This chain links TRBV27 with TRBJ2-3; D is uncertain. Trimming removed 1 base at V and 2 bases at J, with 7 bases between. Germline loops: CDR1 MNHEY, CDR2 SMNVEV (reference sequence). This CDR3 region has 14 residues. CDR3 sequence (DNA): TGTGCCAGCAGTTTATTCGGAAACACAGATACGCAGTATTTT. As protein: CASSLFGNTDTQYF.

V usage is TRBV10-2 and J usage is TRBJ1-5; no firm D call. The CDR3 runs to 14 residues. Germline V lookup: CDR1 WSHSY, CDR2 SAAADI. The V and J ends lost 6 bases and 3 bases respectively, with 12 bases between them. The chain's CDR3 is CASRPDGFNQPQHF. CDR3 DNA: TGCGCCAGCAGACCCGACGGTTTCAATCAGCCCCAGCATTTT.

The chain uses TRBV4-2 and TRBJ2-3; TRBD2 matches 14 bases. The CDR3 is made up of 18 amino acids. The ends lost 4 bases at V and 4 bases at J; junction bases unmatched: 10. From germline, CDR1 is LGHNA and CDR2 YNFKEQ. The CDR3 loop is CASSRGAGLAGAADTQYF. The CDR3 bases are TGTGCCAGCAGCCGAGGTGCGGGACTAGCGGGGGCCGCAGATACGCAGTATTTT.

The chain is built from TRBV9 and TRBJ2-3; 11 positions agree with TRBD2. Germline V lookup: CDR1 SGDLS, CDR2 YYNGEE. V lost 3 bases to trimming and J lost 2 bases; unmatched junction nucleotides: 20. This CDR3 is built from 21 residues. In nucleotides, the CDR3 is TGTGCCAGCAGCGAGAGGGCCCGACTAGCGGGAACTAACCCCCTCACAGATACGCAGTATTTT. Residues: CASSERARLAGTNPLTDTQYF.

The chain has TRBV9 and TRBJ1-1; D is perhaps TRBD1 (5 bases). CDR1 SGDLS and CDR2 YYNGEE come from the germline V gene. V shed 3 bases and J shed 0 bases, with 12 bases lying between them. This CDR3 comprises 15 residues. The CDR3 DNA is TGTGCCAGCAGCGGCCTCGGGACGGTGAACACTGAAGCTTTCTTT. Its protein is CASSGLGTVNTEAFF.

The J gene is TRBJ2-3, the V gene TRBV10-3; D could derive from TRBD1 or TRBD2 (7 bases each). V was shortened by 8 bases and J by 1 base, with 13 bases between the two germline ends. From germline, CDR1 is ENHRY and CDR2 SYGVKD. The CDR3 totals 14 residues. The CDR3 here is CAIGAGGGTDTQYF. The CDR3 DNA follows: TGTGCCATCGGGGCAGGGGGGGGCACAGATACGCAGTATTTT.